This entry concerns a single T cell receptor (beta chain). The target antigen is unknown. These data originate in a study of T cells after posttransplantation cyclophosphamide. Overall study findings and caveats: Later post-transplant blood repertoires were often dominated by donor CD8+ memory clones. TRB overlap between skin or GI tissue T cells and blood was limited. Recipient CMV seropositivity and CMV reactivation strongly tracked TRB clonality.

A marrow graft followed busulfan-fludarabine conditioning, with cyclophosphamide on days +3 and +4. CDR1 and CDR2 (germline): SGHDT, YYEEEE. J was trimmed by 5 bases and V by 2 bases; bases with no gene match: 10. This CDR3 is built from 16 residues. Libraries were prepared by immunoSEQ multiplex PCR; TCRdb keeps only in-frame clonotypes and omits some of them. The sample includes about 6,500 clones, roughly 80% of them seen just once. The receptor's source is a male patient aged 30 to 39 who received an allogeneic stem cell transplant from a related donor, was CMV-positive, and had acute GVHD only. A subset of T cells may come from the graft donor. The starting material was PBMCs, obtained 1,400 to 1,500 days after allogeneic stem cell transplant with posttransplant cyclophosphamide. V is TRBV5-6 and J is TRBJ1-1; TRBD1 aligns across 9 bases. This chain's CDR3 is CASSLFPLDRGTEAFF. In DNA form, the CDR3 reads TGTGCCAGCAGCTTATTTCCCCTGGACAGGGGAACTGAAGCTTTCTTT.